These 14 T cell receptor beta chains came from one sample sequenced in a study of beta chain features in type 1 diabetes. Study-wide findings and caveats: Among patients with Type 1 diabetes, TCRB CDR3s were moderately but significantly shorter in every one of the four CD4+ subsets.

No antigen has been assigned to these receptors. Expressed TCRB transcripts were sequenced after all isolated RNA was converted to cDNA. This table comes from immunoSEQ multiplex PCR, and its TCRdb copy is limited to in-frame clones, with some not included. The sample has some 350,000 clones, 9.6% seen once. Specimen: central memory CD4+ T cells from blood. These receptor sequences come from a man aged 30-40 years with type 1 diabetes.

This clone has ten or more counts. The chain has TRBV18 and TRBJ1-3; tentatively, D is TRBD1 (6 bases). The V and J ends lost 4 bases and 0 bases respectively, with 10 bases between them. The germline gives CDR1 KGHSH, CDR2 LQKENI. The CDR3 covers 15 residues. The CDR3 loop is CASSRDTGSGNTIYF. CDR3 sequence (DNA): TGTGCCAGCTCACGGGACACAGGCTCTGGAAACACCATATATTTT.

This sequence joins TRBV2 and TRBJ2-3; 7 bases are shared with TRBD1. From germline, CDR1 is SNHLY and CDR2 FYNNEI. Trimming removed 6 bases from V and 6 bases from J; junction bases left unmatched: 18. The CDR3 consists of 17 residues. The chain's CDR3 is CASRIRSTRQGGDTQYF. CDR3 DNA: TGTGCCAGCAGGATACGTTCTACGCGACAGGGCGGGGATACGCAGTATTTT.

The chain is built from TRBV7-6 and TRBJ2-7; 8 bases line up with TRBD1. The CDR3 covers 15 residues. Germline V gives CDR1 SGHVS, CDR2 FNYEAQ. V gave up 5 bases and J gave up 4 bases; unmatched junction bases: 10. The CDR3 is CASSPGQGKIYEQYF. The CDR3 DNA reads TGTGCCAGCAGCCCAGGACAGGGTAAAATATACGAGCAGTACTTC.

J is TRBJ2-3 and V is TRBV18; TRBD2 agrees at 13 bases. CDR1 KGHSH and CDR2 LQKENI come from the germline V gene. V dropped 3 bases and J dropped 4; count of bases not matched to a gene: 4. The CDR3 spans 16 residues. The CDR3 is CASSPRTSGSADTQYF. The CDR3, as DNA: TGTGCCAGCTCACCTCGGACTAGCGGGAGTGCAGATACGCAGTATTTT.

This clone has a handful of counts. This chain joins TRBV6-5 and TRBJ2-7; tentatively, D is TRBD1 (5 bases). The CDR3 is 13 amino acids. Germline CDR1 MNHEY, CDR2 SVGAGI. The ends were cut back, 2 bases at V and 5 bases at J, with 10 bases in the middle. CDR3 protein: CASSYLQGHEQYF. As DNA, the CDR3 is TGTGCCAGCAGTTACCTTCAGGGCCACGAGCAGTACTTC.

This clone was counted a few times. The chain carries TRBV5-4 and TRBJ2-5, with 11 bases identical to TRBD2. With V trimmed by 0 bases and J by 7 bases, 8 bases remained unmatched. The CDR3 runs to 16 residues. Per germline, CDR1 SGHNT and CDR2 YYREEE (reference sequence). This CDR3 is CASSLGLAGGPRTQYF. The CDR3 DNA is TGTGCCAGCAGCTTGGGGCTAGCGGGAGGTCCGAGGACCCAGTACTTC.

This clone was observed at least ten times. The chain employs TRBV28 and TRBJ2-7; D is undetermined. The V and J ends lost 3 bases and 9 bases respectively, with 9 bases between them. The CDR3 is 11 amino acids. Per the germline V gene, CDR1 is MDHEN and CDR2 is SYDVKM. CDR3 DNA sequence: TGTGCCAGCAGTTTGAGGTCTGGGCAGTACTTC. Protein product: CASSLRSGQYF.

This clone was observed a few times. V is TRBV7-6 and J is TRBJ2-1; TRBD2 is a possible D gene (5 bases). The length of the CDR3 is 15 residues. Germline CDR1 reads SGHVS; CDR2 reads FNYEAQ. V gave up 5 bases and J gave up 5 bases, with 16 bases separating them. The CDR3 here is CASSLWGAENNEQFF. In DNA form, the CDR3 reads TGTGCCAGCAGCCTCTGGGGAGCGGAGAACAATGAGCAGTTCTTC.

CDR3 residues: CSHMGSTVKNIQYF. The CDR3 DNA reads as TGCAGCCATATGGGGAGTACGGTCAAAAACATTCAGTACTTC. The chain employs TRBV29-1 and TRBJ2-4, with D possibly TRBD2 on 5 matching bases. Trimming took off 8 bases at V and 3 bases at J, with 17 bases between the two ends. CDR3 length: 14 residues. Per the germline V gene, CDR1 is SQVTM and CDR2 is ANQGSEA.

This clone was seen a few times. This chain uses TRBV7-8 with TRBJ1-5; possibly TRBD1 for D (6 bases). Trimming removed 4 bases from V and 7 bases from J, with 26 bases in between. The CDR3 extends over 18 amino acids. CDR1 and CDR2 from the germline V gene are SGHVS and FQNEAQ. The CDR3 bases are TGTGCCAGCAGCTCGTGGCGTGAGTTTCAGGGGATGAGACAGCCCCAGCATTTT. Translated: CASSSWREFQGMRQPQHF.

This clone was counted only a few times. This chain connects TRBV9 to TRBJ2-5; 8 bases line up with TRBD2. The CDR3 spans 16 residues. Trimming cost V 0 bases and J 5 bases; bases outside gene matches: 9. CDR1 SGDLS and CDR2 YYNGEE come from the germline V gene. The CDR3 DNA reads as TGTGCCAGCAGCGTAGGTCGAGCGGGAGTAAGGGAGACCCAGTACTTC. It yields the protein CASSVGRAGVRETQYF.

This clone was detected only a few times. This chain uses TRBV9 with TRBJ2-5; 9 bases align to TRBD2. The CDR3 extends over 16 amino acids. Unmatched junction bases numbered 12, after V lost 4 bases and J lost 5 bases. Germline-derived CDR1 and CDR2 are SGDLS and YYNGEE. CDR3 nucleotides: TGTGCCAGCAGCTTTCGGGGCGGGAGGGCCTCGGAGACCCAGTACTTC. Encoded protein: CASSFRGGRASETQYF.

Notes on this clone: Other DNA sequences in this specimen translate into the identical CDR3. The rearrangement joins TRBV29-1 to TRBJ1-1; unclear D gene. V was shortened by 7 bases and J by 1 base, with 4 bases between the two germline ends. The CDR3 sequence is 10 residues long. Germline CDR1 and CDR2: SQVTM and ANQGSEA. Written as DNA, the CDR3 is TGCAGCGCTCGGAACACTGAAGCTTTCTTT. Its protein is CSARNTEAFF.

The rearrangement uses TRBV6-5 and TRBJ2-1; 7 positions match TRBD2. V lost 3 bases and J lost 7; bases outside the gene matches: 12. The V gene's germline CDR1 is MNHEY and CDR2 SVGAGI. The CDR3 sequence is 16 residues long. The CDR3 is CASSYLRREQGNEQFF. CDR3 bases: TGTGCCAGCAGTTATTTACGGCGGGAGCAGGGAAATGAGCAGTTCTTC.